A selection of T cell receptor beta chains follows, all from one sample in a study of blood T cell repertoires in COVID-19. Sequencing used immunoSEQ multiplex PCR; TCRdb keeps in-frame clones, though not all of them. The table lists about 65,000 clones, 80% to 90% of them singletons, with just under 15% in the top ten. The specimen sequenced was peripheral blood. These receptors were collected from a man older than 75 with acute or convalescent COVID-19. Both conserved end residues are part of each CDR3. D genes are given only for firm matches. Rows may omit the clone size; those that give it use once, few, many or a size class.

j_call d_call v_call clone_size cdr3_aa cdr3_nt
TRBJ1-1 - TRBV11-3 few CASRQLDKNTEAFF TGTGCCAGCAGACAACTCGACAAGAACACTGAAGCTTTCTTT
TRBJ2-1 TRBD2 TRBV6-6 - CASSSFRSHGGITYNEQFF TGTGCCAGCAGCTCGTTTCGCAGTCACGGGGGGATAACCTACAATGAGCAGTTCTTC
TRBJ1-5 TRBD1 TRBV3-1/TRBV3-2 - CASSTGTGDFPQHF TGTGCCAGCAGTACCGGGACAGGGGATTTTCCCCAGCATTTT
TRBJ2-7 TRBD1 TRBV5-5 - CASSHPTPGQGREVTYEQYF TGTGCCAGCAGCCACCCGACCCCGGGACAGGGGAGGGAAGTAACCTACGAGCAGTACTTC
TRBJ2-7 - TRBV2 once CASRRDFQTYEQYF TGTGCCAGCAGAAGGGACTTCCAGACCTACGAGCAGTACTTC
TRBJ1-5 TRBD1 TRBV18 - CASSPTGGRRQPQHF TGTGCCAGCTCACCGACAGGGGGCAGGAGGCAGCCCCAGCATTTT
TRBJ1-1 TRBD1 TRBV7-8 - CASSPRTGGAWGAEAFF TGTGCCAGCAGCCCACGGACAGGGGGCGCGTGGGGGGCTGAAGCTTTCTTT
TRBJ1-1 - TRBV6-5 once CASTFGTLISEAFF TGTGCCAGCACCTTTGGAACACTAATAAGCGAAGCTTTCTTT
TRBJ2-3 TRBD1 TRBV19 - CASSTRTGLKTDTQYF TGTGCCAGTAGTACCCGGACAGGGCTCAAGACAGATACGCAGTATTTT
TRBJ2-1 TRBD1 TRBV2 - CASTGTGGLPYDFF TGTGCCAGCACCGGGACAGGGGGCTTGCCCTATGACTTCTTC
TRBJ1-1 - TRBV29-1 - CSAGQLNTEAFF TGCAGCGCCGGACAGTTAAACACTGAAGCTTTCTTT
TRBJ2-7 TRBD1 TRBV20-1 once CSASLGQGSEQYF TGCAGTGCTAGTTTGGGACAGGGTTCCGAGCAGTACTTC
TRBJ2-7 - TRBV5-6 - CASSQPGQGSGDEQYF TGTGCCAGCAGCCAACCTGGACAGGGAAGCGGGGACGAGCAGTACTTC
TRBJ2-5 TRBD1 TRBV20-1 once CSASSGTGRGQETQYF TGCAGTGCTAGTTCCGGGACAGGGAGGGGGCAAGAGACCCAGTACTTC
TRBJ2-2 - TRBV2 - CASSRWTENTGELFF TGTGCCAGCAGCCGGTGGACAGAGAACACCGGGGAGCTGTTTTTT
TRBJ1-1 - TRBV2 - CASSEWQGNTEAFF TGTGCCAGCAGTGAATGGCAGGGGAACACTGAAGCTTTCTTT
TRBJ2-1 TRBD2 TRBV7-8 - CASSLLTSGGYYNEQFF TGTGCCAGCAGCTTGTTGACTAGCGGGGGGTACTACAATGAGCAGTTCTTC
TRBJ2-7 - TRBV4-1 few CASRPDTVMYEQYF TGCGCCAGCAGACCCGACACCGTGATGTACGAGCAGTACTTC
TRBJ1-6 - TRBV2 - CANQLFGGSTDSPLHF TGTGCCAACCAACTTTTCGGGGGGTCGACGGATTCACCCCTCCACTTT
TRBJ1-4 - TRBV12-5 - CASGLNGGNEKLFF TGTGCTAGTGGTTTGAACGGAGGTAATGAAAAACTGTTTTTT
TRBJ1-3 - TRBV5-1 - CASSPSASGNTIYF TGCGCCAGCAGCCCCAGCGCCTCTGGAAACACCATATATTTT
TRBJ2-5 - TRBV7-2 - CASSLGRSSETQYF TGTGCCAGCAGCTTAGGGCGTAGCTCGGAGACCCAGTACTTC
TRBJ2-7 - TRBV5-1 - CASSLQGRYYEQYF TGCGCCAGCAGCTTGCAGGGCCGTTACTACGAGCAGTACTTC
TRBJ2-4 TRBD1 TRBV5-1 - CASSSRQGLAKNIQYF TGCGCCAGCAGCTCACGACAGGGGCTAGCCAAAAACATTCAGTACTTC
TRBJ2-7 - TRBV6-1 - CASSDQRGGEQYF TGTGCCAGCAGTGACCAGAGGGGGGGCGAGCAGTACTTC
TRBJ1-5 - TRBV23-1 - CASLHRENQPQHF TGCGCCAGCCTCCACAGGGAAAACCAGCCCCAGCATTTT
TRBJ2-3 TRBD1 TRBV5-1 - CASPGGTGSDTQYF TGCGCCAGCCCCGGCGGGACAGGGTCAGATACGCAGTATTTT
TRBJ2-4 TRBD2 TRBV5-1 - CASSPSGGNLNIQYF TGCGCCAGCAGTCCGAGCGGGGGGAACTTAAACATTCAGTACTTC
TRBJ2-3 TRBD1 TRBV7-6 - CATIGRTGGGTDTQYF TGTGCCACAATTGGTCGGACAGGGGGTGGGACAGATACGCAGTATTTT
TRBJ2-1 TRBD2 TRBV3-1/TRBV3-2 - CASTPAGGSYNEQFF TGTGCCAGCACCCCAGCGGGGGGCTCCTACAATGAGCAGTTCTTC
TRBJ1-5 - TRBV6-5 - CASTRGSYSNQPQHF TGTGCCAGCACCCGAGGGTCCTATAGCAATCAGCCCCAGCATTTT
TRBJ1-2 TRBD1 TRBV7-2 - CASSGRDRGNYGYTF TGTGCCAGCAGCGGCCGGGACAGGGGGAACTATGGCTACACCTTC
TRBJ1-5 TRBD1 TRBV2 - CASSAGGHQPQHF TGTGCCAGCAGTGCAGGGGGCCATCAGCCCCAGCATTTT
TRBJ1-1 - TRBV18 - CASSTGMNTEAFF TGTGCCAGCTCTACGGGTATGAACACTGAAGCTTTCTTT
TRBJ1-4 - TRBV19 - CASSTGVTNEKLFF TGTGCCAGTAGTACAGGGGTAACTAATGAAAAACTGTTTTTT
TRBJ2-3 - TRBV20-1 - CSASNSGF TGCAGTGCTAGTAACTCAGGTTTT
TRBJ2-2 - TRBV6-5 - CASSYQGANTGELFF TGTGCCAGCAGTTACCAGGGCGCGAACACCGGGGAGCTGTTTTTT
TRBJ2-3 - TRBV4-1 - CASLETEKGFTDTQYF TGCGCCAGCCTCGAAACCGAAAAGGGGTTTACAGATACGCAGTATTTT
TRBJ2-1 TRBD1 TRBV7-9 - CASTLGTGRKGSGYNEQFF TGTGCCAGCACCCTCGGGACAGGGCGGAAGGGGAGCGGATACAATGAGCAGTTCTTC
TRBJ2-5 TRBD2 TRBV3-1/TRBV3-2 - CASSQDVLAGAGETQYF TGTGCCAGCAGCCAAGATGTCCTAGCGGGGGCCGGGGAGACCCAGTACTTC
TRBJ2-3 TRBD2 TRBV6-1 - CASSAAVGLAGTDTQYF TGTGCCAGCAGTGCGGCAGTGGGACTAGCGGGGACAGATACGCAGTATTTT
TRBJ2-3 TRBD1 TRBV6-5 - CASSSGGFSTDTQYF TGTGCCAGCAGTTCAGGGGGATTTAGCACAGATACGCAGTATTTT
TRBJ2-2 TRBD2 TRBV7-2 - CASSLAGGTGELFF TGTGCCAGCAGCCTAGCGGGGGGGACCGGGGAGCTGTTTTTT
TRBJ2-3 TRBD2 TRBV3-1/TRBV3-2 - CASSQEISGGAYTQYF TGTGCCAGCAGCCAAGAAATCAGCGGGGGGGCATATACGCAGTATTTT
TRBJ2-2 - TRBV11-3 once CASSLAVVNTGELFF TGTGCCAGCAGCTTAGCGGTGGTTAACACCGGGGAGCTGTTTTTT
TRBJ2-3 - TRBV6-2/TRBV6-3 - CASSYHGDTQYF TGTGCCAGCAGTTATCACGGTGATACGCAGTATTTT
TRBJ2-7 TRBD2 TRBV11-2 - CASSLWTSGALGEQYF TGTGCCAGCAGCTTATGGACTAGCGGGGCACTTGGGGAGCAGTACTTC
TRBJ1-2 - TRBV6-6 - CASRNRVTAYGYTF TGTGCCAGCAGGAACAGGGTAACGGCCTATGGCTACACCTTC
TRBJ1-3 TRBD1 TRBV2 - CASSLQGASGNTIYF TGTGCCAGCAGTTTACAGGGGGCTTCTGGAAACACCATATATTTT
TRBJ2-7 TRBD1 TRBV7-2 - CASSLDRAYEQYF TGTGCCAGCAGCCTGGACAGGGCCTACGAGCAGTACTTC
TRBJ2-7 TRBD2 TRBV5-1 - CASSPTLAGGPYEQYF TGCGCCAGCAGCCCGACTCTAGCGGGGGGGCCCTACGAGCAGTACTTC
TRBJ1-5 TRBD1 TRBV5-5 - CASSLVPRQGNQPQHF TGTGCCAGCAGCTTGGTTCCGAGACAGGGGAATCAGCCCCAGCATTTT
TRBJ1-5 TRBD1 TRBV6-5 - CASGTGSGQPQHF TGTGCCAGCGGGACAGGGTCGGGTCAGCCCCAGCATTTT
TRBJ1-5 - TRBV3-1/TRBV3-2 - CASSLQGNQPQHF TGTGCCAGCAGCCTTCAGGGCAATCAGCCCCAGCATTTT
TRBJ2-1 TRBD1 TRBV7-9 - CASSRTGGGFDEQFF TGTGCCAGCAGCAGGACAGGGGGCGGGTTCGATGAGCAGTTCTTC
TRBJ2-1 TRBD1 TRBV7-8 - CASSPTRGQASYNEQFF TGTGCCAGCAGCCCGACGCGAGGACAGGCCTCCTACAATGAGCAGTTCTTC
TRBJ2-5 - TRBV21-1 - CASSREQGWDKETQYF TGTGCCAGCAGCAGAGAACAGGGATGGGACAAAGAGACCCAGTACTTC